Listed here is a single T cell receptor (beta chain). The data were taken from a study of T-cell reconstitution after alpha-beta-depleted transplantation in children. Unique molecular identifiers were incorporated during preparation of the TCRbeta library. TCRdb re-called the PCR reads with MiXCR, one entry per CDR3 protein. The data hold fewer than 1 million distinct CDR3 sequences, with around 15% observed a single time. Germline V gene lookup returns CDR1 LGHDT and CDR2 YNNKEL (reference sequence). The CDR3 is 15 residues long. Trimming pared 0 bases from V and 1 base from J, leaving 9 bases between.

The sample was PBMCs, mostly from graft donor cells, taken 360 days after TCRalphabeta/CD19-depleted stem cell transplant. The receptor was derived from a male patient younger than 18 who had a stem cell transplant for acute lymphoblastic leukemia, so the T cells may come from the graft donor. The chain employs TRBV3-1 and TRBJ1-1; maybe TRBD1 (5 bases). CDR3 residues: CASSQEWGANTEAFF. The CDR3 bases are TGTGCCAGCAGCCAAGAGTGGGGCGCGAACACTGAAGCTTTCTTT.